This is a list of T cell receptor beta chains from one sample in a study of blood T cell repertoires in COVID-19. Profiled with immunoSEQ multiplex PCR; TCRdb holds only in-frame clones, not every one. The sample contains tens of thousands of clones, around 81% of which appear only once. The specimen sequenced was peripheral blood. These receptors originate from a human donor in a cohort sampled during active COVID-19. The CDR3 runs from the conserved cysteine through the conserved F or W. The D gene is left open where the match is weak. For some rows the clone size is stated as once, few or many, or as a class when expanded; others skip it.

v_call	clone_size	d_call	j_call	cdr3_nt	cdr3_aa
TRBV7-9	.	TRBD2	TRBJ2-1	TGTGCCAGCAGCTTACGACTAGCGGGAGCGAGTGAGCAGTTCTTC	CASSLRLAGASEQFF
TRBV11-2	.	TRBD1	TRBJ1-3	TGTGCCAGCAGCTCCGCCGGGACAGGGGGGGACACCATATATTTT	CASSSAGTGGDTIYF
TRBV5-4	.	.	TRBJ1-4	TGTGCCAGCAGCTTGGACAGGGTCAGTGAAAAACTGTTTTTT	CASSLDRVSEKLFF
TRBV9	few	.	TRBJ2-2	TGTGCCAGCACCTCATCGACTGCTAACACCGGGGAGCTGTTTTTT	CASTSSTANTGELFF
TRBV25-1	once	.	TRBJ2-5	TGTGCCAGCAGTGACGGGGGTATGACCCAGTACTTC	CASSDGGMTQYF
TRBV4-3	.	TRBD2	TRBJ2-1	TGCGCCAGCAGCCAAGATGGTCCCACTAGCGTGAGCTCCTACAATGAGCAGTTCTTC	CASSQDGPTSVSSYNEQFF
TRBV13	few	TRBD1	TRBJ1-2	TGTGCCAGCAGTGTGGGACAGCAGAGGGGTGGCTACACCTTC	CASSVGQQRGGYTF
TRBV12-5	once	TRBD1	TRBJ1-1	TGTGCTAGTGGTTTGGGACAGGGTGTGAACACTGAAGCTTTCTTT	CASGLGQGVNTEAFF
TRBV5-1	once	.	TRBJ2-5	TGCGCCAGCAGTGAGGGTTTCGAGACCCAGTACTTC	CASSEGFETQYF
TRBV5-1	.	.	TRBJ1-2	TGCGCCAGCAGCTTGGATATCGCGGGGGAAGGGGACTATGGCTACACCTTC	CASSLDIAGEGDYGYTF
TRBV4-1	.	.	TRBJ2-5	TGCGCCAGCAGCCAAGATCGAACCAGGGCAGGGCAAGAGACCCAGTACTTC	CASSQDRTRAGQETQYF
TRBV5-1	.	TRBD1	TRBJ2-5	TGCGCCAGCAGCTTGCGCCCGGGACAGGGAGAGACCCAGTACTTC	CASSLRPGQGETQYF
TRBV6-6	.	.	TRBJ2-1	TGTGCCAGCAGTTACCTATACAATGAGCAGTTCTTC	CASSYLYNEQFF
TRBV11-2	.	TRBD1	TRBJ2-1	TGTGCCAGCCGTGGGACAGTTAGCTCCTACAATGAGCAGTTCTTC	CASRGTVSSYNEQFF
TRBV7-6	.	.	TRBJ1-1	TGTGCCAGCAGCTTAGATCAGGGGTCCTCGGTGAACACTGAAGCTTTCTTT	CASSLDQGSSVNTEAFF
TRBV27	.	TRBD2	TRBJ2-7	TGTGCCAGCAGTCCCTCCGGGGGGGGATACGAGCAGTACTTC	CASSPSGGGYEQYF
TRBV5-1	few	TRBD2	TRBJ2-1	TGCGCCAGCAGCTCCCTTGGGGTTGGACTAGCCAATGAGCAGTTCTTC	CASSSLGVGLANEQFF